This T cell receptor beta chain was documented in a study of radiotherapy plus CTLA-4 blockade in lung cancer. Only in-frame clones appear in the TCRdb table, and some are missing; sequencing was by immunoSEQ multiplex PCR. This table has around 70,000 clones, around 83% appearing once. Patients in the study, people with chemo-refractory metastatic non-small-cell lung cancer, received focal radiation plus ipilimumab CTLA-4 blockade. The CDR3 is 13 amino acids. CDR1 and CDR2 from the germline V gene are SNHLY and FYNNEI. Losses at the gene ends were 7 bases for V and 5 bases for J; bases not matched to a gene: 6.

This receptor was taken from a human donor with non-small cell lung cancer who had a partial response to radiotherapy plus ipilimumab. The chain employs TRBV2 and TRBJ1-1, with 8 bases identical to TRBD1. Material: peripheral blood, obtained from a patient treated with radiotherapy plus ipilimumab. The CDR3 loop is CASKQGGTTEAFF. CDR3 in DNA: TGTGCCAGCAAACAGGGGGGGACGACTGAAGCTTTCTTT.